These 9 T cell receptor beta chains came from one sample sequenced in a study of blood T cell repertoires in COVID-19. Sequencing was performed with immunoSEQ multiplex PCR; in TCRdb, only in-frame clones are kept and a portion is missing. The sample has roughly 39,000 clones, roughly 86% seen once. The sample was peripheral blood. These receptors all come from a man aged 45-65 years in a cohort sampled during active COVID-19.

The CDR3 spells CASSPRGGENSPLHF. The CDR3 bases are TGTGCCAGCAGCCCGAGAGGAGGTGAGAACTCACCCCTCCACTTT. V gene TRBV7-3 combines with J gene TRBJ1-6; D unclear. The germline gives CDR1 SGHTA, CDR2 FQGTGA. Trimming took off 5 bases at V and 10 bases at J, with 18 bases between the two ends. The CDR3 runs 15 residues.

The chain has TRBV7-9 and TRBJ1-1; D gene unclear. Deletions cut 5 bases from V and 4 bases from J, with 20 bases between. CDR1 is SEHNR and CDR2 is FQNEAQ in the germline V gene (reference sequence). This CDR3 has 16 amino acids. The CDR3 reads CASSPEAVSRVTEAFF. CDR3 nucleotides: TGTGCCAGCAGCCCAGAGGCGGTATCACGGGTCACTGAAGCTTTCTTT.

The chain joins TRBV4-3 to TRBJ2-5, with TRBD1 as a possible D gene (6 bases). Per the germline V gene, CDR1 is LGHNA and CDR2 is YSLEER. The V end was cut by 1 base, the J end by 3 bases, with 9 bases between. This CDR3 comprises 14 residues. Here the CDR3 reads CASSQGQGKETQYF. For the CDR3, the DNA is TGCGCCAGCAGCCAAGGGCAGGGGAAAGAGACCCAGTACTTC.

The J gene is TRBJ1-1, the V gene TRBV18; 9 nucleotides match TRBD1. In germline, CDR1 is KGHSH, CDR2 LQKENI. There are 16 residues in the CDR3. Trimming removed 1 base from V and 1 base from J; junction bases left unmatched: 4. The CDR3 loop reads CASSPRDRVANTEAFF. The CDR3 DNA reads as TGTGCCAGCTCACCACGGGACAGGGTGGCGAACACTGAAGCTTTCTTT.

The rearrangement links TRBV4-3 to TRBJ2-3, with 9 nucleotides matching TRBD1. Trimming at V came to 1 base and at J to 6 bases, leaving 5 bases not matched to a gene. Germline V gene sequence: CDR1 LGHNA, CDR2 YSLEER. The CDR3 is made up of 15 amino acids. The CDR3 bases are TGCGCCAGCAGCCAAGGGGACAGGGAGGTTGATACGCAGTATTTT. It yields the protein CASSQGDREVDTQYF.

The J gene is TRBJ2-3, the V gene TRBV6-6; 8 bases match TRBD1. CDR1 is MNHNY and CDR2 is SVGAGI in the germline V gene (reference sequence). The V segment lost 7 bases and the J segment 7 bases; nucleotides outside the gene matches: 10. This CDR3 contains 14 residues. CDR3 region: CASISQGALNTQYF. The DNA of the CDR3 is TGTGCCAGCATTTCGCAGGGGGCGTTGAATACGCAGTATTTT.

This clone appeared a single time. This sequence joins TRBV4-1 and TRBJ2-1; 14 bases agree with TRBD2. V lost 4 bases, J lost 0 bases, and 14 bases stayed unmatched. This CDR3 has 21 amino acids. Per the germline V gene, CDR1 is MGHRA and CDR2 is YSYEKL. The chain's CDR3 is CASSPPTTGLAGESSYNEQFF. DNA of the CDR3: TGCGCCAGCAGCCCCCCTACGACGGGACTAGCGGGGGAGAGCTCCTACAATGAGCAGTTCTTC.

The V gene is TRBV2, the J gene TRBJ2-3, with 12 bases fitting TRBD2. V lost 4 bases, J lost 2 bases, and 10 bases stayed unmatched. Germline CDR1 reads SNHLY; CDR2 reads FYNNEI. The CDR3 loop spans 18 amino acids. The CDR3 region is CASSGLAGADEITDTQYF. The DNA of the CDR3 is TGTGCCAGCAGTGGACTAGCGGGAGCCGACGAGATCACAGATACGCAGTATTTT.

The chain employs TRBV18 and TRBJ2-1, with 8 bases that match TRBD2. CDR1 KGHSH and CDR2 LQKENI come from the germline V gene. Germline trimming cut 3 bases from V and 7 bases from J; bases unmatched to any gene: 8. This CDR3 spans 15 amino acids. The CDR3 DNA reads as TGTGCCAGCTCACCCGTGAGCGGGAGATGGAATGAGCAGTTCTTC. Its protein is CASSPVSGRWNEQFF. Looking up the rest from reference TRBV18 and TRBJ2-1 gives the full variable domain: NAGVMQNPRHLVRRRGQEARLRCSPMKGHSHVYWYRQLPEEGLKFMVYLQKENIIDESGMPKERFSAEFPKEGPSILRIQQVVRGDSAAYFCASSPVSGRWNEQFFGPGTRLTVL.